This record covers a single T cell receptor (beta chain). The entry originates in a study of control samples from healthy donors and cancer patients. The CDR3 totals 14 residues. Germline assignment: CDR1 MGHDK and CDR2 SYGVNS. V lost 4 bases, J lost 7 bases, and 7 bases stayed unmatched. Only in-frame clones appear in the TCRdb table, and some are missing; sequencing was by immunoSEQ multiplex PCR. The repertoire holds approximately 130,000 clones, with around 87% as singletons. Sequenced material: blood. V gene TRBV25-1 combines with J gene TRBJ1-5; 7 bases are a match to TRBD1. This receptor was obtained from a young man in good health. CDR3 bases: TGTGCCAGCAGTGGGGAGGGGGCAGAACAGCCCCAGCATTTT. This translates into CASSGEGAEQPQHF.